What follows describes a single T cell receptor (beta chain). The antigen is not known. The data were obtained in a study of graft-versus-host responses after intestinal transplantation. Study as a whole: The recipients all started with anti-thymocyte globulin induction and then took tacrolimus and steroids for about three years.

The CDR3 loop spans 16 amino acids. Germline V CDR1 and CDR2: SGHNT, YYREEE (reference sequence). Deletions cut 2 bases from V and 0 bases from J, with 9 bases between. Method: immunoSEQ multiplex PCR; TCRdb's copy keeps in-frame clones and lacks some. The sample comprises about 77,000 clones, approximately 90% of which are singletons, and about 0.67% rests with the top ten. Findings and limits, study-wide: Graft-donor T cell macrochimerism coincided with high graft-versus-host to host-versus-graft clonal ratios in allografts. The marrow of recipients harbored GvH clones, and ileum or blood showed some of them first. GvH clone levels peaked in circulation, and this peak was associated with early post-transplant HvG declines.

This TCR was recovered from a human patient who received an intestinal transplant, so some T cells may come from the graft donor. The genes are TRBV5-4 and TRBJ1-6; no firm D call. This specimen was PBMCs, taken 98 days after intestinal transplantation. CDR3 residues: CASSFSVSSYNSPLHF. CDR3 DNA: TGTGCCAGCAGCTTCTCGGTGAGCTCCTATAATTCACCCCTCCACTTT. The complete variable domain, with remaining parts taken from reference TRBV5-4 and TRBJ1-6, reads ETGVTQSPTHLIKTRGQQVTLRCSSQSGHNTVSWYQQALGQGPQFIFQYYREEENGRGNFPPRFSGLQFPNYSSELNVNALELDDSALYLCASSFSVSSYNSPLHFGNGTRLTVT.